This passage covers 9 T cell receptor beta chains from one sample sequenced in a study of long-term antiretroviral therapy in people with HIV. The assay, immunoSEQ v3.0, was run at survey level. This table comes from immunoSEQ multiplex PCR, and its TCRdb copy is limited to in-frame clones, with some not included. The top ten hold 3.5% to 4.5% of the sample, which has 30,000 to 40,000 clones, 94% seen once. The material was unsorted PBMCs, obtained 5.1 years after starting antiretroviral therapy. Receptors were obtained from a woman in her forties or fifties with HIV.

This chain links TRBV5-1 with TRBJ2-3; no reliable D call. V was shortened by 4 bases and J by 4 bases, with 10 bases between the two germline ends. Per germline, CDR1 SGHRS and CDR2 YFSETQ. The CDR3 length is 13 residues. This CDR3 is CASSMSGADTQYF. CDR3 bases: TGCGCCAGCAGCATGTCAGGCGCAGATACGCAGTATTTT.

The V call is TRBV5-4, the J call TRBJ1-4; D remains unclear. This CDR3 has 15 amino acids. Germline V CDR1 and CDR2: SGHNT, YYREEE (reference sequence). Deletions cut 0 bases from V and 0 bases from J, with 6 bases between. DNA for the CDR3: TGTGCCAGCAGCTTGGGTGTTGCAACTAATGAAAAACTGTTTTTT. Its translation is CASSLGVATNEKLFF. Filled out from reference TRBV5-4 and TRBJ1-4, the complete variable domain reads ETGVTQSPTHLIKTRGQQVTLRCSSQSGHNTVSWYQQALGQGPQFIFQYYREEENGRGNFPPRFSGLQFPNYSSELNVNALELDDSALYLCASSLGVATNEKLFFGSGTQLSVL.

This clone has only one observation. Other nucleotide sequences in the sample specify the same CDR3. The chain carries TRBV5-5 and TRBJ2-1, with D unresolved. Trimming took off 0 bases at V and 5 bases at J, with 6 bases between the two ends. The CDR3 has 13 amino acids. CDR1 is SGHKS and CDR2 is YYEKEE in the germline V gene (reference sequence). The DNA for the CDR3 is TGTGCCAGCAGCTTGGGACCAGACAATGAGCAGTTCTTC. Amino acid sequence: CASSLGPDNEQFF.

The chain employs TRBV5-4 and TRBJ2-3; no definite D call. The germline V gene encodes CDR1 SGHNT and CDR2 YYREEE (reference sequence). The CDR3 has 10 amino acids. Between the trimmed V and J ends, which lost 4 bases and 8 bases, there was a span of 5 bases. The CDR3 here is CASSGSTQYF. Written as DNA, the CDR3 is TGTGCCAGCAGCGGTTCTACGCAGTATTTT. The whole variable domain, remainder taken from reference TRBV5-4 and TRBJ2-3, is ETGVTQSPTHLIKTRGQQVTLRCSSQSGHNTVSWYQQALGQGPQFIFQYYREEENGRGNFPPRFSGLQFPNYSSELNVNALELDDSALYLCASSGSTQYFGPGTRLTVL.

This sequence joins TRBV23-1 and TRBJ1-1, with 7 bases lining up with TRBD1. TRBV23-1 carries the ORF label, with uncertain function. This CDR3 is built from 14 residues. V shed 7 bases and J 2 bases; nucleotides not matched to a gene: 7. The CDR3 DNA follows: TGCGCCAGCACCTCGGGACAGTTCAACACTGAAGCTTTCTTT. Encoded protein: CASTSGQFNTEAFF.

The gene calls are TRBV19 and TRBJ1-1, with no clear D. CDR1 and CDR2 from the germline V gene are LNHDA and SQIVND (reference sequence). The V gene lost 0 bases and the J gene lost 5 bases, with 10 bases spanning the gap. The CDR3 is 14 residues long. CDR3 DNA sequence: TGTGCCAGTAGTATAGATTTCGCCAGGACTGAAGCTTTCTTT. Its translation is CASSIDFARTEAFF. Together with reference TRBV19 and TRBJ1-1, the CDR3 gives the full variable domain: DGGITQSPKYLFRKEGQNVTLSCEQNLNHDAMYWYRQDPGQGLRLIYYSQIVNDFQKGDIAEGYSVSREKKESFPLTVTSAQKNPTAFYLCASSIDFARTEAFFGQGTRLTVV.

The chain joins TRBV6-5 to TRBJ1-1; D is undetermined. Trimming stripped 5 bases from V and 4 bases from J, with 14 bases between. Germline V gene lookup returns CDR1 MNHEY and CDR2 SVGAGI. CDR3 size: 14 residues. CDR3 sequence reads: CASSPYEGSTEAFF. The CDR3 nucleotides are TGTGCCAGCAGTCCCTATGAGGGTAGCACTGAAGCTTTCTTT.

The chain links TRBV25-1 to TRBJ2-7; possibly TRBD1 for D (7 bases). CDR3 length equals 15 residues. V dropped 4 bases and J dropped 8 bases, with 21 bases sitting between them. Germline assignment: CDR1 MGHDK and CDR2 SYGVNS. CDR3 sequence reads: CASSVTGTPRGKQYF. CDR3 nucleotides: TGTGCCAGCAGTGTGACAGGGACCCCTCGGGGGAAGCAGTACTTC.

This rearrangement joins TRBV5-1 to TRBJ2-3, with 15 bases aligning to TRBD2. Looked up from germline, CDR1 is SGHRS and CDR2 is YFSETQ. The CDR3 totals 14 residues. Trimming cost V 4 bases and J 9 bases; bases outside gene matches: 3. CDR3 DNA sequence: TGCGCCAGCAGCCCTGGGACTAGCGGGGGGACGCAGTATTTT. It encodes CASSPGTSGGTQYF.